A single sample gave rise to the 10 T cell receptor beta chains below, sequenced in a study of blood T cell repertoires in COVID-19. Using immunoSEQ multiplex PCR, the repertoire was profiled, and TCRdb retains in-frame clones only, with some absent. The sample lists roughly 130,000 clones, 90% seen once, with roughly 4.8% in the top ten. The specimen was peripheral blood. Source of these receptors: a man in his sixties with COVID-19, enrolled during active disease.

The chain employs TRBV4-3 and TRBJ2-2, with TRBD2 matching 8 bases. Germline V gene data show CDR1 as LGHNA and CDR2 as YSLEER. With V trimmed by 2 bases and J by 4 bases, 3 bases remained unmatched. The CDR3 totals 15 residues. The CDR3 bases are TGCGCCAGCAGCCAACAGAGCGGGGGCACCGGGGAGCTGTTTTTT. This codes for CASSQQSGGTGELFF.

In DNA form, the CDR3 reads TGTGCCAGCAGCACCCGACAGGGGGCGCCGGGCACTGAAGCTTTCTTT. Translating it yields CASSTRQGAPGTEAFF. V is TRBV11-2 and J is TRBJ1-1; the match to TRBD1 covers 10 bases. V shed 5 bases and J 4 bases; nucleotides not matched to a gene: 10. The germline V gene encodes CDR1 SGHAT and CDR2 FQNNGV. The CDR3 runs to 16 residues.

The chain recombines TRBV9 with TRBJ1-1, with a possible D match to TRBD1 (5 bases). The germline V gene encodes CDR1 SGDLS and CDR2 YYNGEE. Trimming stripped 0 bases from V and 5 bases from J, with 11 bases between. There are 14 residues in the CDR3. In DNA, the CDR3 is TGTGCCAGCAGCGTAGATGGGGGGAGGACTGAAGCTTTCTTT. Amino acid sequence: CASSVDGGRTEAFF.

This clone was recorded once. The chain links TRBV7-3 to TRBJ1-4; D is possibly TRBD1 (6 bases). The CDR3 contains 15 residues. Looked up from germline, CDR1 is SGHTA and CDR2 is FQGTGA. The V gene lost 2 bases and the J gene lost 0 bases, with 7 bases spanning the gap. The CDR3 spells CASSLSGATNEKLFF. CDR3 in DNA: TGTGCCAGCAGCTTATCAGGGGCAACTAATGAAAAACTGTTTTTT.

The rearrangement uses TRBV5-1 and TRBJ1-4, with D perhaps TRBD1 (5 bases). The CDR3 runs to 14 residues. The ends were cut back, 4 bases at V and 8 bases at J, with 15 bases in the middle. Per the germline V gene, CDR1 is SGHRS and CDR2 is YFSETQ. The CDR3 here is CASSPESQGEKLFF. The DNA of the CDR3 is TGCGCCAGCAGCCCGGAATCTCAGGGAGAAAAACTGTTTTTT.

This clone showed up just a few times. This sequence joins TRBV19 and TRBJ1-1; 8 bases agree with TRBD1. Germline lookup yields CDR1 LNHDA and CDR2 SQIVND (reference sequence). Losses at the gene ends were 5 bases for V and 5 bases for J; bases not matched to a gene: 10. This CDR3 is built from 15 residues. The CDR3 reads CASSAHTGGVTEAFF. The CDR3 DNA sequence: TGTGCCAGTAGTGCGCATACAGGGGGAGTTACTGAAGCTTTCTTT.

The rearrangement uses TRBV28 and TRBJ2-7, with D perhaps matching TRBD2 (7 bases). Trimming took off 6 bases at V and 3 bases at J, with 12 bases between the two ends. CDR1 and CDR2 from the germline V gene are MDHEN and SYDVKM. The CDR3 extends over 13 amino acids. The CDR3: CASSRGLYYEQYF. CDR3 in DNA: TGTGCCAGCAGCAGGGGACTATACTACGAGCAGTACTTC. Drawing the rest from reference TRBV28 and TRBJ2-7, the complete variable domain is DVKVTQSSRYLVKRTGEKVFLECVQDMDHENMFWYRQDPGLGLRLIYFSYDVKMKEKGDIPEGYSVSREKKERFSLILESASTNQTSMYLCASSRGLYYEQYFGPGTRLTVT.

J is TRBJ1-5 and V is TRBV28; 8 nucleotides line up with TRBD1. Trimming removed 4 bases from V and 2 bases from J; junction bases left unmatched: 1. Looked up from germline, CDR1 is MDHEN and CDR2 is SYDVKM. This CDR3 contains 14 residues. The CDR3 DNA reads TGTGCCAGCAGTTGGGGACAGGGCAATCAGCCCCAGCATTTT. Translating gives CASSWGQGNQPQHF.

This chain connects TRBV5-6 to TRBJ1-1; weak D call: TRBD1 (6 bases). V was trimmed by 5 bases and J by 4 bases, leaving 12 bases between them. The CDR3 sequence is 13 residues long. The germline V gene encodes CDR1 SGHDT and CDR2 YYEEEE. CDR3 DNA sequence: TGTGCCAGCAGTCTGGACAGCCCCACTGAAGCTTTCTTT. This gives the protein CASSLDSPTEAFF.

V gene TRBV7-3 combines with J gene TRBJ2-3; D unresolved. Trimming stripped 5 bases from V and 6 bases from J, with 12 bases between. Germline CDR1 reads SGHTA; CDR2 reads FQGTGA. The CDR3 consists of 13 residues. CDR3 in amino acids: CASSLSLPDTQYF. The CDR3 nucleotides read TGTGCCAGCAGCCTCAGTTTGCCGGATACGCAGTATTTT.